These 6 T cell receptor beta chains share one sample of origin, sequenced in a study of CD8+ T cells in alopecia areata. Treatment here: oral pan-JAK inhibitor, 5-10 mg twice daily. It was cDNA, reverse transcribed from extracted RNA, that served as the sequencing template. Clones were sequenced by immunoSEQ multiplex PCR, and TCRdb holds only the in-frame ones, with some missing. The table lists about 120,000 clones, about half of them singletons. The sequencing used CD4+ T cells sorted from blood, collected at week 4, from a patient treated with tofacitinib. These receptor sequences come from a human donor with alopecia areata.

The DNA for the CDR3 is TGCAGCGTTGGAGTGGTCGTGTCCCGGGAGACCCAGTACTTC. Translation gives CSVGVVVSRETQYF. The V gene is TRBV29-1, the J gene TRBJ2-5; D is unclear. CDR3 size: 14 residues. V dropped 4 bases and J dropped 5 bases, with 17 bases sitting between them. Per germline, CDR1 SQVTM and CDR2 ANQGSEA.

The V gene is TRBV6-1, the J gene TRBJ1-2; D remains ambiguous. V lost 5 bases and J 0 bases, leaving 7 bases between the germline ends. This CDR3 has 13 amino acids. CDR1 and CDR2 from the germline V gene are MNHNS and SASEGT. CDR3 sequence reads: CASSTGTNYGYTF. CDR3 nucleotides: TGTGCCAGCAGTACTGGAACTAACTATGGCTACACCTTC.

The CDR3 protein is CASSFSGNTDTQYF. CDR3 in DNA: TGTGCCAGCAGCTTTAGCGGAAACACAGATACGCAGTATTTT. The chain combines TRBV7-9 with TRBJ2-3; D might be TRBD2 (6 bases). The CDR3 spans 14 residues. The germline V gene has CDR1 SEHNR and CDR2 FQNEAQ (reference sequence). The ends were cut back, 3 bases at V and 2 bases at J, with 9 bases in the middle.

This clone was picked up a small number of times. The chain employs TRBV18 and TRBJ2-3; D may match TRBD1 or TRBD2 (5 bases each). The CDR3 runs to 14 residues. In germline, CDR1 is KGHSH, CDR2 LQKENI. The V end was cut by 3 bases, the J end by 6 bases, with 13 bases between. The CDR3 DNA follows: TGTGCCAGCTCACCGAGGGGCGCACTCGATACGCAGTATTTT. This codes for CASSPRGALDTQYF.

The chain links TRBV15 to TRBJ1-5, with D unresolved. Per the germline V gene, CDR1 is LNHNV and CDR2 is YYDKDF (reference sequence). The CDR3 consists of 12 residues. Trimming stripped 1 base from V and 5 bases from J, with 3 bases between. The CDR3 protein is CATSRGDQPQHF. In DNA, the CDR3 is TGTGCCACCAGCAGAGGGGATCAGCCCCAGCATTTT.

This clone was observed a handful of times. The rearrangement joins TRBV10-3 to TRBJ1-3, with D hard to call. V was trimmed by 4 bases and J by 3 bases, leaving 4 bases between them. The CDR3 loop spans 12 amino acids. Germline loops: CDR1 ENHRY, CDR2 SYGVKD. The CDR3 DNA sequence: TGTGCCATCAGTGCCGGTGGAAACACCATATATTTT. Translating gives CAISAGGNTIYF.